This T cell receptor (beta chain) was recorded in a study of vaccination effects on CD4 cells after COVID-19. Findings and caveats of the study: Late in the post-vaccination period, infection-induced and vaccine-induced clones underwent marked clonal contraction.

A remark on this clone: The antigen is unknown.

Data came from immunoSEQ multiplex PCR; TCRdb stores just in-frame clones and leaves some out. The repertoire includes about 46,000 clones, approximately 81% of them detected once, and around 8.9% sits in the top ten. The CDR3 has 14 amino acids. The germline V gene encodes CDR1 KGHDR and CDR2 SFDVKD. Trimming took 9 bases from V and 0 from J, leaving 14 bases between them. Following culture for about ten days, CD4+ T cells were isolated. Cultures got half-medium changes with IL-2 on days 3 and 7. This chain uses TRBV24-1 with TRBJ2-7; D is unresolved. The receptor's source is a human donor who had a prior SARS-CoV-2 infection. The sample in question was CD4+ T cells from PBMCs cultured without peptide, obtained before COVID-19 vaccination. CDR3 coding DNA: TGTGCCACCCCTGCAATCTTGGCCTCCTACGAGCAGTACTTC. Protein product: CATPAILASYEQYF.